This TCR beta chain was sequenced in a study of shared clonotypes between healthy human individuals. Naivety among CD8 cells was defined by CD45RO negativity and positive CCR7 selection, thereby excluding terminally differentiated effector memory CD45RA+ cells. Only in-frame clones appear in the TCRdb table, and some are missing; sequencing was by immunoSEQ multiplex PCR. This sample has about 2.1 million clones, with about 93% found just once. Material: naive CD8+ T cells from PBMCs. The clonotype comes from a man between 18 and 29 years old in good health. Some clones in this sample may be carry-over from other donors' samples.

The CDR3 loop reads CASKDRGHTEAFF. The CDR3 coding sequence is TGTGCCAGCAAGGACAGGGGGCACACTGAAGCTTTCTTT. V and J are TRBV5-4 and TRBJ1-1, with 11 bases that match TRBD1. Per the germline V gene, CDR1 is SGHNT and CDR2 is YYREEE (reference sequence). CDR3 size: 13 residues. J gave up 3 bases and V 6 bases, and 1 base lay outside the gene matches. The complete variable domain, with remaining parts taken from reference TRBV5-4 and TRBJ1-1, reads ETGVTQSPTHLIKTRGQQVTLRCSSQSGHNTVSWYQQALGQGPQFIFQYYREEENGRGNFPPRFSGLQFPNYSSELNVNALELDDSALYLCASKDRGHTEAFFGQGTRLTVV.